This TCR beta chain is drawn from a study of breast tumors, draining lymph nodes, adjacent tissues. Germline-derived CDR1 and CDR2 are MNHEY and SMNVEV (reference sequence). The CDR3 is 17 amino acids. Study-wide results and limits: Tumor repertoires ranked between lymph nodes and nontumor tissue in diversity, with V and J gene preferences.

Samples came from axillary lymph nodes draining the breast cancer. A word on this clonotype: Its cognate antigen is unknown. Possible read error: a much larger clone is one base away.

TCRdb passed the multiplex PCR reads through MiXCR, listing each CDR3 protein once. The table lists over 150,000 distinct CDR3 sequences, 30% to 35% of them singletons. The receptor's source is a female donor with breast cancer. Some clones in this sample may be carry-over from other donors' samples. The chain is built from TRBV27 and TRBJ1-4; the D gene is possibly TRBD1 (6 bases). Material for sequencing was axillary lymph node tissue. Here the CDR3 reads CASSRDTSGVANEKPFF. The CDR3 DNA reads TGTGCCAGCAGTCGAGACACCTCAGGGGTGGCTAATGAAAAACCGTTTTTT.